This TCR beta chain is drawn from a study of CD8+CD57+ T cells in acquired aplastic anemia. V lost 7 bases and J lost 1; bases outside the gene matches: 3. The CDR3 has 13 residues. Germline V gene sequence: CDR1 SQVTM, CDR2 ANQGSEA. Only a few counts were recorded for this clonotype. Profiling of TCR beta VDJ combinations and CDR3 sequences used genomic DNA as template. TCRdb analysed the reads with MiXCR anew, one entry per CDR3 protein. The sample holds about 260,000 distinct CDR3 sequences, approximately 79% seen once. Patients sequenced had flow cytometry evidence of CD8+CD57+ cell expansion. The V call is TRBV29-1, the J call TRBJ2-3, with TRBD2 matching 9 bases. Sequencing was performed on sorted CD4+, CD8+, or CD8+CD57+ T cells (not recorded which) from PBMCs. The source of this sequence is a human donor with aplastic anemia. DNA for the CDR3: TGCAGCGGGAAGCGGGGGGGCACAGATACGCAGTATTTT. Protein: CSGKRGGTDTQYF.